This T cell receptor beta chain was observed in a study of T cell repertoires in cytomegalovirus infection. Looking at the study overall: Both CMV infection and a matching HLA type were indicated by public TCR beta signatures.

TCRdb itself ran the reads through MiXCR, one entry per CDR3 protein. This table holds about 890,000 distinct CDR3 sequences, less than 35% found once. Study-wide points: The cumulative frequency of public TCR beta families identified carriers of CMV plus the relevant HLA. HLA-C-restricted, CMV-specific TCR beta clonotypes were dominant ex vivo.

To note about this clonotype: Its target is not known.

The clonotype originates from a human donor in good health (CMV status not recorded). Some clones in this sample may be carry-over from other donors' samples. The source was cultured CD8+ T cells from PBMCs, collected from culture after CMV antigen stimulation.

CDR3 coding DNA: TGTGCCAGCAGCTTACCCCAGGGTTATGGCTACACCTTC. Amino acids: CASSLPQGYGYTF. The chain has TRBV7-9 and TRBJ1-2; tentative D call: TRBD1 (5 bases). CDR3 length equals 13 residues. The V gene's germline CDR1 is SEHNR and CDR2 FQNEAQ (reference sequence). V shed 2 bases and J shed 5 bases, with 9 bases lying between them.